The entry below describes one TCR beta chain. Its cognate antigen is unknown. Then a second PCR, running roughly 7 to 11 cycles, was carried out with a sample-barcoded 5' primer and a J-beta primer mix. TCRdb reprocessed the 5' RACE reads via MiXCR and lists one record per CDR3 protein. The sample lists approximately 760,000 distinct CDR3 sequences, about 25% occurring once. The source of the sample is a study of blood T cells in healthy people across ages. This CDR3 region has 13 residues. Germline CDR1 reads LGHDT; CDR2 reads YNNKEL (reference sequence). V lost 0 bases to trimming and J lost 11 bases; unmatched junction nucleotides: 3. Findings of the study overall: Roughly linearly, TCR beta diversity per million T cells fell as age increased. Long-lived donors had more naive CD4+ cells and higher diversity than aged donors.

These data were also reused for a study on T cells of mothers and their children. That work states: Each donor was one of three healthy Caucasian mothers or one of their six children. An overlap that was slightly higher, though non-significant, was seen in related mother-child pairs versus unrelated pairs.

Sample: blood. The TCR comes from a boy between 10 and 17 years old in good health. J is TRBJ1-1 and V is TRBV3-1, with 10 bases matching TRBD1. CDR3: CASSQDWGQGAFF. Here the CDR3 DNA reads TGTGCCAGCAGCCAAGATTGGGGACAGGGGGCTTTCTTT. Supplemented by reference TRBV3-1 and TRBJ1-1, the full variable domain reads DTAVSQTPKYLVTQMGNDKSIKCEQNLGHDTMYWYKQDSKKFLKIMFSYNNKELIINETVPNRFSPKSPDKAHLNLHINSLELGDSAVYFCASSQDWGQGAFFGQGTRLTVV.